Given below is one TCR beta chain in context. The antigen is not known. Generated by immunoSEQ multiplex PCR, the TCRdb table keeps only in-frame clones and is missing some. Counted here are around 71,000 clones, about 80% occurring once; the ten biggest clones make up 11% to 15%. The data stem from a study of T cell responses to AZD1222 COVID-19 vaccine. Study-level points and caveats: Only after the peak T cell response were repertoires sampled. Donor demographics were predominantly white British with a female majority; clonal diversity may be underestimated.

CDR3 length: 16 amino acids. Per the germline V gene, CDR1 is SGHKS and CDR2 is YYEKEE (reference sequence). V dropped 0 bases and J dropped 1 base, with 11 bases sitting between them. The source material was peripheral blood, sampled 28 days after the second AZD1222 dose. J is TRBJ1-5 and V is TRBV5-5; D is possibly TRBD1 (5 bases). The sequence came from an adult who received the AZD1222 COVID-19 vaccine. The CDR3 DNA reads as TGTGCCAGCAGCTTGGCTCAGGGTACGAGCAATCAGCCCCAGCATTTT. Protein sequence: CASSLAQGTSNQPQHF.